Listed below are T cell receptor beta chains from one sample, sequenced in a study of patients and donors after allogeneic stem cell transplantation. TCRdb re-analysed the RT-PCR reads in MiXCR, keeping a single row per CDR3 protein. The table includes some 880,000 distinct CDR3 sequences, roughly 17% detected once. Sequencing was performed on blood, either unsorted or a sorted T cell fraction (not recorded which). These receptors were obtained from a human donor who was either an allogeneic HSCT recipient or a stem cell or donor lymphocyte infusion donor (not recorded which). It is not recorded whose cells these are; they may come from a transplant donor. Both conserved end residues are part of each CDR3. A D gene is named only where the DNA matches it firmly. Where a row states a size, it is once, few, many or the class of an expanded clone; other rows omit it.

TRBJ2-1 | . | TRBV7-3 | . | CASSLIRDNEQFF | TGTGCCAGCAGCTTAATCAGGGATAATGAGCAGTTCTTC
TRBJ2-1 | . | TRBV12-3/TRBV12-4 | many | CASSRTYNEQFF | TGTGCCAGCAGCCGGACTTACAATGAGCAGTTCTTC
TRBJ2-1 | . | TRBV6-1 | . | CATYSPYQQFF | TGTGCCACTTATTCCCCATATCAGCAGTTCTTC
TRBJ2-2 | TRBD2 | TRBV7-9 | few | CASILAGATGELFF | TGTGCCAGCATCCTAGCGGGGGCCACCGGGGAGCTGTTTTTT
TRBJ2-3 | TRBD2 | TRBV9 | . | CASGRGDTDTQYF | TGTGCCAGTGGGCGGGGGGACACAGATACGCAGTATTTT
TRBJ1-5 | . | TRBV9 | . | CASSPGNITRGQPQHF | TGTGCCAGCAGCCCGGGGAACATTACCAGGGGTCAGCCCCAGCATTTT
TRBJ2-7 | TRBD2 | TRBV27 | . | CASSLDAGEEQYF | TGTGCCAGCAGTTTAGATGCGGGGGAAGAGCAGTACTTC
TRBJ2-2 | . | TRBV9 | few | CASLSGTTGPGELFF | TGTGCCAGCCTTAGCGGAACCACCGGACCCGGGGAGCTGTTTTTT
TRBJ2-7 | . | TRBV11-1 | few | CASSPGRGWRDSDYEQYF | TGTGCCAGCAGCCCAGGGAGAGGGTGGCGGGACAGTGACTACGAGCAGTACTTC
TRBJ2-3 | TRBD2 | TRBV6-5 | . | CASSYRAGREADTQYF | TGTGCCAGCAGTTACCGAGCGGGGAGGGAGGCAGATACGCAGTATTTT
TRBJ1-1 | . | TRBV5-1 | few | CASSLEAVVNTEAFF | TGCGCCAGCAGCTTGGAGGCGGTGGTGAACACTGAAGCTTTCTTT
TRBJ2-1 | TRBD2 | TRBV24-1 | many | CATSPSREGPYNEQFF | TGTGCCACCAGCCCATCACGGGAGGGCCCGTACAATGAGCAGTTCTTC
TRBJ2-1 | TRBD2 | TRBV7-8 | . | CASSLALAGDNEQFF | TGTGCCAGCAGCTTAGCGCTAGCGGGGGACAATGAGCAGTTCTTC
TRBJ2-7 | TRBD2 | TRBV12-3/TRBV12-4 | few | CASSAASSGGGHEQYF | TGTGCCAGCAGTGCCGCGTCTAGCGGGGGGGGACACGAGCAGTACTTC
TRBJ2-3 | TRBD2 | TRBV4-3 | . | CASSQDLAGASATDTQYF | TGCGCCAGCAGCCAAGATCTAGCGGGGGCCTCGGCCACAGATACGCAGTATTTT
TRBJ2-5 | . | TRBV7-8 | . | CASLPRSWAAPETQYF | TGTGCCAGCCTACCCCGCAGCTGGGCAGCGCCGGAGACCCAGTACTTC
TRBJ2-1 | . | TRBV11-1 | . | CASSFPMYRDHLLNEQFF | TGTGCCAGCAGCTTTCCTATGTACCGGGACCACCTATTGAATGAGCAGTTCTTC
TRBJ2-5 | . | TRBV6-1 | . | CASSRARDETQYF | TGTGCCAGCAGCCGCGCCAGGGACGAGACCCAGTACTTC
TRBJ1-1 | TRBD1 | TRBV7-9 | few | CASSLVSGTGIEAFF | TGTGCCAGCAGCTTAGTCAGCGGGACAGGGATTGAAGCTTTCTTT
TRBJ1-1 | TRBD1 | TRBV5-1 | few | CASRRQGTMNTEAFF | TGCGCCAGCAGAAGACAGGGAACCATGAACACTGAAGCTTTCTTT
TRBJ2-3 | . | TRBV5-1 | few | CASSLAKAGDTQYF | TGCGCCAGCAGCTTGGCCAAGGCGGGAGATACGCAGTATTTT
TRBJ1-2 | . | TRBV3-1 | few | CASSQDLGSHHYGYTF | TGTGCCAGCAGCCAAGATCTGGGAAGTCACCACTATGGCTACACCTTC
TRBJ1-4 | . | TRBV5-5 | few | CASSFIRTNEKLFF | TGTGCCAGCAGCTTCATTAGAACGAATGAAAAACTGTTTTTT
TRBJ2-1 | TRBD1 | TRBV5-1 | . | CASSLVRFDRVGYNEQFF | TGCGCCAGCAGCTTGGTTCGTTTCGACAGGGTGGGATACAATGAGCAGTTCTTC
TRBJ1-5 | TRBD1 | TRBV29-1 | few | CSVVTGGKSNQPQHF | TGCAGCGTTGTGACAGGGGGTAAGAGCAATCAGCCCCAGCATTTT
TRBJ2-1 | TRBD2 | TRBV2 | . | CASSPLAGGAEQFF | TGTGCCAGCAGTCCCCTAGCGGGAGGGGCTGAGCAGTTCTTC
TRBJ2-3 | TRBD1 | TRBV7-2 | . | CASSPRQGTQYF | TGTGCCAGCAGCCCTCGACAGGGTACGCAGTATTTT
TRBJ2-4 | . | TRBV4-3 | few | CASSQGARGLAKNIQYF | TGCGCCAGCAGCCAAGGGGCAAGGGGATTAGCCAAAAACATTCAGTACTTC
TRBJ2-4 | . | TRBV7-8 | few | CASSLKPAKNIQYF | TGTGCCAGCAGCTTAAAGCCGGCCAAAAACATTCAGTACTTC
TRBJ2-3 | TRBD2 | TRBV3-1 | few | CASSQDYGGASDTQYF | TGTGCCAGCAGCCAAGATTACGGGGGGGCATCAGATACGCAGTATTTT
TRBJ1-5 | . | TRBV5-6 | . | CASSGIPRTMQPQHF | TGTGCCAGCAGCGGAATACCCCGGACAATGCAGCCCCAGCATTTT
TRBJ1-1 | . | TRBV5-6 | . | CASSFEVLNTEAFF | TGTGCCAGCAGTTTCGAGGTGCTGAACACTGAAGCTTTCTTT
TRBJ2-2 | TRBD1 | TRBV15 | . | CATHPVTGAGELFF | TGTGCCACCCACCCAGTGACAGGGGCCGGGGAGCTGTTTTTT
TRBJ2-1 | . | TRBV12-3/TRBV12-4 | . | CASGTMRQFF | TGTGCCAGCGGCACTATGAGGCAGTTCTTC
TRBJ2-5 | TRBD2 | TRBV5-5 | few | CASSFTSGLQQETQYF | TGTGCCAGCAGCTTCACCTCGGGACTACAGCAAGAGACCCAGTACTTC
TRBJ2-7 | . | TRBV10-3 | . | CAISENEMNGEQYF | TGTGCCATCAGTGAGAATGAAATGAACGGCGAGCAGTACTTC
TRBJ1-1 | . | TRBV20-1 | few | CSARGPANTEAFF | TGCAGTGCTAGAGGACCTGCGAACACTGAAGCTTTCTTT
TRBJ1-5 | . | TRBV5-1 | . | CASSLEGRGDQPQHF | TGCGCCAGCAGCTTAGAAGGACGGGGGGATCAGCCCCAGCATTTT
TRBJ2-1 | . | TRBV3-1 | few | CASSQDMRGYNEQFF | TGTGCCAGCAGCCAAGATATGCGGGGCTACAATGAGCAGTTCTTC
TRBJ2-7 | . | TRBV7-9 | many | CASSLGEGTYEQYF | TGTGCCAGCAGCTTAGGAGAGGGGACCTACGAGCAGTACTTC
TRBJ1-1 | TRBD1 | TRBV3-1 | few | CASSDRVVTEAFF | TGTGCCAGCAGTGACAGGGTTGTCACTGAAGCTTTCTTT
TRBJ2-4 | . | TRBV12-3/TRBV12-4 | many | CASSGGGLLAKNIQYF | TGTGCCAGCAGTGGAGGGGGGCTCCTGGCCAAAAACATTCAGTACTTC
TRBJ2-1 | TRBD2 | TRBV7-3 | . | CASSLVPSGTSYNEQFF | TGTGCCAGCAGCTTAGTACCTAGCGGGACCTCCTACAATGAGCAGTTCTTC
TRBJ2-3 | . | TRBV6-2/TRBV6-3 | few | CASRTPDRRTDTQYF | TGTGCCAGCAGAACACCCGACCGGCGCACAGATACGCAGTATTTT
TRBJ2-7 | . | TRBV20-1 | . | CSARGRASYEQYF | TGCAGTGCTAGGGGGCGAGCCTCCTACGAGCAGTACTTC
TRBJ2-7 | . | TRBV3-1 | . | CASRQSSEQYF | TGTGCCAGCAGACAGTCCTCCGAGCAGTACTTC
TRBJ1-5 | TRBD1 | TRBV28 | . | CATSNLRGRDQPQHF | TGTGCCACCTCTAACCTCAGGGGGCGTGATCAGCCCCAGCATTTT
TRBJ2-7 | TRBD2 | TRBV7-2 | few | CASSLLLKREKEQYF | TGTGCCAGCAGCCTCCTCCTGAAGCGGGAGAAGGAGCAGTACTTC
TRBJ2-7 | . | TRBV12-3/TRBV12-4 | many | CASSLDDRYYEQYF | TGTGCCAGCAGTTTGGACGACAGGTACTACGAGCAGTACTTC
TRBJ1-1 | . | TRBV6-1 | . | CASSQQHPMNTEAFF | TGTGCCAGCAGCCAACAGCATCCCATGAACACTGAAGCTTTCTTT
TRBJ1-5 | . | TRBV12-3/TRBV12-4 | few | CASSFESGEWLGNQPQHF | TGTGCCAGCAGTTTCGAGAGTGGAGAGTGGCTCGGCAATCAGCCCCAGCATTTT
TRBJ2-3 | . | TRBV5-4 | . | CASSLGAGKGTDTQYF | TGTGCCAGCAGCTTGGGAGCAGGGAAAGGCACAGATACGCAGTATTTT
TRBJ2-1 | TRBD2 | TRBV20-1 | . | CSARGWSREAGVPNEQFF | TGCAGTGCTAGAGGGTGGTCCCGTGAGGCGGGAGTTCCCAATGAGCAGTTCTTC